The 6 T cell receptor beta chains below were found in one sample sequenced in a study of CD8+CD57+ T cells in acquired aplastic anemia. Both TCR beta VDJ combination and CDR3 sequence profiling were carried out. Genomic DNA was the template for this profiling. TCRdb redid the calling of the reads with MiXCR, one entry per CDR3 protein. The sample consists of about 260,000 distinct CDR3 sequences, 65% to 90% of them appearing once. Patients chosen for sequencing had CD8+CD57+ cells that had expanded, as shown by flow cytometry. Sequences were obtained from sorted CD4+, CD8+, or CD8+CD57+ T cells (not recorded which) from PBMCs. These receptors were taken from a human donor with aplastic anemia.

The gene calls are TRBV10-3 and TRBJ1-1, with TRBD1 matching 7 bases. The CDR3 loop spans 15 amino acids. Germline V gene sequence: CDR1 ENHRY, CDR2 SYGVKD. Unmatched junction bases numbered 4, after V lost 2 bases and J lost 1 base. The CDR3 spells CAISEGQDGNTEAFF. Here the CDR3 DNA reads TGTGCCATCAGTGAGGGACAGGACGGGAACACTGAAGCTTTCTTT.

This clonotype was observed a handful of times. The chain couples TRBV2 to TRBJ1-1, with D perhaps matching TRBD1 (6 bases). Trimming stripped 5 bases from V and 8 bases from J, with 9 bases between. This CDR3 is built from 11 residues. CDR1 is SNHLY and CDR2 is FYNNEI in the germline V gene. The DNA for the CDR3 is TGTGCCAGCAGTCGGGGGGCAGAAGCTTTCTTT. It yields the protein CASSRGAEAFF.

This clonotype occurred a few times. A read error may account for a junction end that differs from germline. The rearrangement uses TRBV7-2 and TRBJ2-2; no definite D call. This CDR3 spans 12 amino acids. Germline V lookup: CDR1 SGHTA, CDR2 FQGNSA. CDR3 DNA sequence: TGTGCCAGCAGCTTGGTAGGCGGCGCCCACTTTTTC. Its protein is CASSLVGGAHFF.

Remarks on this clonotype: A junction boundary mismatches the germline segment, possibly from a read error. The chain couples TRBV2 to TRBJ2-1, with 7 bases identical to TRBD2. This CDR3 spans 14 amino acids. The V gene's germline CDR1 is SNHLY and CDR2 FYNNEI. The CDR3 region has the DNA TGTGCCAGCAGCTTTGAGCGGGACTACAAGGAGCAGTTCTTC. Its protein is CASSFERDYKEQFF. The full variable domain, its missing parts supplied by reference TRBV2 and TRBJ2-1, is EPEVTQTPSHQVTQMGQEVILRCVPISNHLYFYWYRQILGQKVEFLVSFYNNEISEKSEIFDDQFSVERPDGSNFTLKIRSTKLEDSAMYFCASSFERDYKEQFFGPGTRLTVL.

For the CDR3, the DNA is TGCAGCGTTCGGTCAGGAGGAAACACCATATATTTT. This gives the protein CSVRSGGNTIYF. The genes are TRBV29-1 and TRBJ1-3, with D unclear. V lost 5 bases and J lost 4, with 9 bases in between. Germline V gene lookup returns CDR1 SQVTM and CDR2 ANQGSEA. There are 12 residues in the CDR3.

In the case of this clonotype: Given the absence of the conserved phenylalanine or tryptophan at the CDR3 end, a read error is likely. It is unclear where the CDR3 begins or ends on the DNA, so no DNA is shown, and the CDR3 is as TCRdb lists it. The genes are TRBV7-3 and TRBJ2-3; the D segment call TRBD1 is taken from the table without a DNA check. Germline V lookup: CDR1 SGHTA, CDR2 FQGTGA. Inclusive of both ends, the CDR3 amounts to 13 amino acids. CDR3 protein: CASSRQANAVQHL.